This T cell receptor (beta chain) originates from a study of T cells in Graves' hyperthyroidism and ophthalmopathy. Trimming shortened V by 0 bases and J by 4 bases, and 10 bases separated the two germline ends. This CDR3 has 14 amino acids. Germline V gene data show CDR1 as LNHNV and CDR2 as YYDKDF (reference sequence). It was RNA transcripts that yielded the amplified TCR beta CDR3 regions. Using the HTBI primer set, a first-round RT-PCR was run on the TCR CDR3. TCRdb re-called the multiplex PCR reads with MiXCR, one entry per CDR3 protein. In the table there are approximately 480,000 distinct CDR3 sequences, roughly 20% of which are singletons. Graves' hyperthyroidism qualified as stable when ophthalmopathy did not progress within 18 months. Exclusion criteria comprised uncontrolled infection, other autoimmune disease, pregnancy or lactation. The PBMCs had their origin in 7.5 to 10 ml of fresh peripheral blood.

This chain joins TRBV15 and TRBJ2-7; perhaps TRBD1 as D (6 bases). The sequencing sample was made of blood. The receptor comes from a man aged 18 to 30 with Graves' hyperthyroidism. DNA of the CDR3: TGTGCCACCAGCAGAGACAGGGGTCGGTACGAGCAGTACTTC. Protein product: CATSRDRGRYEQYF.